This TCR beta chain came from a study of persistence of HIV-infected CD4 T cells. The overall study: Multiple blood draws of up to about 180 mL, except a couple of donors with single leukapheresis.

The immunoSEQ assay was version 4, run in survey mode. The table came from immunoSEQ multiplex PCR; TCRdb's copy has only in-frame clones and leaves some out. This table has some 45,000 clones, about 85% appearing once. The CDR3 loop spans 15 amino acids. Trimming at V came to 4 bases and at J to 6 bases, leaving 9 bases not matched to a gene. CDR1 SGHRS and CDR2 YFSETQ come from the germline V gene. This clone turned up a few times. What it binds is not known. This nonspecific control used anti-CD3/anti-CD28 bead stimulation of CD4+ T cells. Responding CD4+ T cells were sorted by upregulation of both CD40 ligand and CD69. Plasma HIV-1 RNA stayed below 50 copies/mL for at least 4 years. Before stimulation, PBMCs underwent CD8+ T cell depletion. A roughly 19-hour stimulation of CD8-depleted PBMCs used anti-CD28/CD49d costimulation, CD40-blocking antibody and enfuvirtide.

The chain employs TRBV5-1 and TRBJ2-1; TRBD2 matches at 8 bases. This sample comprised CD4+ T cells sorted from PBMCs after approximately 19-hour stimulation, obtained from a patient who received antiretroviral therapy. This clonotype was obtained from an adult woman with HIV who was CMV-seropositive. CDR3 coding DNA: TGCGCCAGCAGCGATTCCGGGACTAGTGGCAATGAGCAGTTCTTC. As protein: CASSDSGTSGNEQFF. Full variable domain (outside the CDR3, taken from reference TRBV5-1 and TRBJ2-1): KAGVTQTPRYLIKTRGQQVTLSCSPISGHRSVSWYQQTPGQGLQFLFEYFSETQRNKGNFPGRFSGRQFSNSRSEMNVSTLELGDSALYLCASSDSGTSGNEQFFGPGTRLTVL.